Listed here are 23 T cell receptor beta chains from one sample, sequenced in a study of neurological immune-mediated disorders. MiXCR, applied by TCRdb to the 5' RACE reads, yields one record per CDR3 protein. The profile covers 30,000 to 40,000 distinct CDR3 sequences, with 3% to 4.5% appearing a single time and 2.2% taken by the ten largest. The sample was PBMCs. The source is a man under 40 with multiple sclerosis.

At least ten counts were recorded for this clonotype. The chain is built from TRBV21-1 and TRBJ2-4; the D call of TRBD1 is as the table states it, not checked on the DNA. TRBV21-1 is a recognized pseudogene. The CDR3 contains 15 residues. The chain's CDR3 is CASRSGGSGGGIQYF. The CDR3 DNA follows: TGTGCCAGCAGATCAGGGGGGTCCGGAGGAGGCATTCAGTACTTC.

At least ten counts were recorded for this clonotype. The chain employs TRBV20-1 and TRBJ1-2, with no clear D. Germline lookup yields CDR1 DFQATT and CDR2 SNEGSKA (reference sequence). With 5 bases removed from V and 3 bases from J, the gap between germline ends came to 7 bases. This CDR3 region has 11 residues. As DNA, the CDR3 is TGCAGTGCTCGAAACCACTATGGCTACACCTTC. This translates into CSARNHYGYTF.

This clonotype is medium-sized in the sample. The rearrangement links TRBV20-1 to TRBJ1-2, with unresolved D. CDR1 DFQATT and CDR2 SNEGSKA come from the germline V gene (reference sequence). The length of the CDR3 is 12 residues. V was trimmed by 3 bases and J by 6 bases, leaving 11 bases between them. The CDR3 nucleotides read TGCAGTGCTAGTTATCACGGGAATGGCTACACCTTC. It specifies CSASYHGNGYTF.

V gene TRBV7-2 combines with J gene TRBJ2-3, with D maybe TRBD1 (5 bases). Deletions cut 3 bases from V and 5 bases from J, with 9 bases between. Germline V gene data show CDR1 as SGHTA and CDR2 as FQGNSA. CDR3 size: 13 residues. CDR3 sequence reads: CASSFRQKDTQYF. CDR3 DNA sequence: TGTGCCAGCAGCTTCAGACAGAAAGATACGCAGTATTTT.

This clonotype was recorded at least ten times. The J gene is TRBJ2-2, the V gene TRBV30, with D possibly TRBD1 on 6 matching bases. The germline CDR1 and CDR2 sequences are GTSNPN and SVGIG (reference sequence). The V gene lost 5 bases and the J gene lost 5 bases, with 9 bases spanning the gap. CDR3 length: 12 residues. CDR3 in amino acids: CAWRQGTGELFF. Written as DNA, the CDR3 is TGTGCCTGGCGCCAGGGGACCGGGGAGCTGTTTTTT. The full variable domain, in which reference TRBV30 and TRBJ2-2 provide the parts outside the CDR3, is SQTIHQWPATLVQPVGSPLSLECTVEGTSNPNLYWYRQAAGRGLQLLFYSVGIGQISSEVPQNLSASRPQDRQFILSSKKLLLSDSGFYLCAWRQGTGELFFGEGSRLTVL.

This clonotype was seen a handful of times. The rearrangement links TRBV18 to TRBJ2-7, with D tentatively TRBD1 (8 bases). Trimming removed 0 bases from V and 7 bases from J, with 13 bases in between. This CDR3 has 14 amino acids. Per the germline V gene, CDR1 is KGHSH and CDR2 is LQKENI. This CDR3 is CASSPPTGGEEQYF. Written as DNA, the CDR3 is TGTGCCAGCTCACCACCCACAGGGGGGGAAGAGCAGTACTTC.

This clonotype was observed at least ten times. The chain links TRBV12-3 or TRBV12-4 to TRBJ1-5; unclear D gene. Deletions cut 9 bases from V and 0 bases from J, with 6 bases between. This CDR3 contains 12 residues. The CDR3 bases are TGTGCCAGTAAGTTTAGCAATCAGCCCCAGCATTTT. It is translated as CASKFSNQPQHF.

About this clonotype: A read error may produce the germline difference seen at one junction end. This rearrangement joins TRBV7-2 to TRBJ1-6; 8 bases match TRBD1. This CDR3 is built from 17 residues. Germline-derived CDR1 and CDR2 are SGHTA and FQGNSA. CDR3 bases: TGTGCCAGCAGCTCCAGCATTGGCCGACAGGGGAATTCACCCCTCAACTTT. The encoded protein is CASSSSIGRQGNSPLNF.

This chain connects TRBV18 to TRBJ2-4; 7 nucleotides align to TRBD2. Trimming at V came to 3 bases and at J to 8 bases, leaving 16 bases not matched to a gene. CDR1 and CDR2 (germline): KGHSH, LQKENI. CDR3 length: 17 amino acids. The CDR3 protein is CASSPKKDREDRDIQYF. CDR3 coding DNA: TGTGCCAGCTCACCTAAAAAGGACCGGGAGGATAGGGACATTCAGTACTTC.

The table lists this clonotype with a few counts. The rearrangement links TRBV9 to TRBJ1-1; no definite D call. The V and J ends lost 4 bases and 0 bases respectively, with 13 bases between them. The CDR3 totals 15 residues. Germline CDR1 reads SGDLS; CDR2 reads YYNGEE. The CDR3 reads CASSPRGLMNTEAFF. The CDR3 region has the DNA TGTGCCAGCAGCCCCCGGGGTCTCATGAACACTGAAGCTTTCTTT.

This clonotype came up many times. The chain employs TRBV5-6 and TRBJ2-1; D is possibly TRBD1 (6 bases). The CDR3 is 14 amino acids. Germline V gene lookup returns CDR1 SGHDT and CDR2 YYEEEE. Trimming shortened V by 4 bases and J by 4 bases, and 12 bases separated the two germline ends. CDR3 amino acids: CASSEGQGYNEQFF. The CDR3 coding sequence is TGTGCCAGCAGCGAGGGACAAGGGTACAATGAGCAGTTCTTC.

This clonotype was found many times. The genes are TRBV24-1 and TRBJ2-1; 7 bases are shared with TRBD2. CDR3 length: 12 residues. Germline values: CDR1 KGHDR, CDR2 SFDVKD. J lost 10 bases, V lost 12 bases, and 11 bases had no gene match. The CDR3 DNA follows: TGTGCCGTGGGGGGGGTAACCAACGAGCAGTTCTTC. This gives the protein CAVGGVTNEQFF.

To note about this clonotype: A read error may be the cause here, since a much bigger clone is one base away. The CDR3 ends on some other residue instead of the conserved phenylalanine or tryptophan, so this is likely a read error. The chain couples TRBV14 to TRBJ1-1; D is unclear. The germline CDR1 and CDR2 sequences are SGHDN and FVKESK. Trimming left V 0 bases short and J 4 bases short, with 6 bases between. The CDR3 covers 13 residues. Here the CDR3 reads CASSQDRLTEAFY. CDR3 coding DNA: TGTGCCAGCAGCCAAGACAGGCTCACTGAAGCTTTCTAT.

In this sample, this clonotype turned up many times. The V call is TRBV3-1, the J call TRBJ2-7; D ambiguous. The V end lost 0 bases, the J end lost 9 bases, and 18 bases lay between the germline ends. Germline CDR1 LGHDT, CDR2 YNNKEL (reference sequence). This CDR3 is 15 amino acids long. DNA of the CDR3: TGTGCCAGCAGCCAAGATTTTTTGTACCTTTTCTCGCAGTACTTC. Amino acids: CASSQDFLYLFSQYF.

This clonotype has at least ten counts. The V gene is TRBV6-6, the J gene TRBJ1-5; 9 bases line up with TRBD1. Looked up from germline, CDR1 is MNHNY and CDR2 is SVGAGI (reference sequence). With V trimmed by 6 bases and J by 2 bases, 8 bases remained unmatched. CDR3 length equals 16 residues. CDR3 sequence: CASRPTGGRGNQPQHF. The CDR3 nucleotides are TGTGCCAGCAGGCCTACAGGGGGCAGGGGCAATCAGCCCCAGCATTTT.

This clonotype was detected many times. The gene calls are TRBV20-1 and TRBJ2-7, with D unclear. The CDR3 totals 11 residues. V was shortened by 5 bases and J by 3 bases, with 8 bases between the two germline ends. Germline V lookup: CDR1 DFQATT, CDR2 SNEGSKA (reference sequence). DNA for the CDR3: TGCAGTGCTCGCCGCAACTACGAGCAGTACTTC. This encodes CSARRNYEQYF.

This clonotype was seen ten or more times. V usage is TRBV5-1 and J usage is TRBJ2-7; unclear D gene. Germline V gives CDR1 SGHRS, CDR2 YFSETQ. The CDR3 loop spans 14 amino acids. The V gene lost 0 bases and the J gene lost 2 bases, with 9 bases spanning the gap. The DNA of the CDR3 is TGCGCCAGCAGCTTGGACAACGCACCCTACGAGCAGTACTTC. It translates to CASSLDNAPYEQYF.

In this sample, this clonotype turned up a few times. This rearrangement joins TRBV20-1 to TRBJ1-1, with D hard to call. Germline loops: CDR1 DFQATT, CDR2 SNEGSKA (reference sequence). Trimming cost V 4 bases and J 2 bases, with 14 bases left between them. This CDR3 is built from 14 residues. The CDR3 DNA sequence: TGCAGTGCTACCGCTAGGGAAGGAAACACTGAAGCTTTCTTT. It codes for CSATAREGNTEAFF.

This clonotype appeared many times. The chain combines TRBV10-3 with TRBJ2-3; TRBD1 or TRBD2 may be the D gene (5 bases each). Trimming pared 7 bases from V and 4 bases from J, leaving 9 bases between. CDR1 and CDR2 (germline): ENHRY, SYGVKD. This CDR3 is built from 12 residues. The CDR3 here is CAIKGRADTQYF. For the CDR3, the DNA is TGTGCCATCAAGGGGCGGGCAGATACGCAGTATTTT.

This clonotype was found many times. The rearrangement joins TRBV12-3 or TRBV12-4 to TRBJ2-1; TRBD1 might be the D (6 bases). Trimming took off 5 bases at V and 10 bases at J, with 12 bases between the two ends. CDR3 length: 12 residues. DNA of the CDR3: TGTGCCAGCAGTCCTGGGGGCCAGGAGCAGTTCTTC. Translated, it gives CASSPGGQEQFF.

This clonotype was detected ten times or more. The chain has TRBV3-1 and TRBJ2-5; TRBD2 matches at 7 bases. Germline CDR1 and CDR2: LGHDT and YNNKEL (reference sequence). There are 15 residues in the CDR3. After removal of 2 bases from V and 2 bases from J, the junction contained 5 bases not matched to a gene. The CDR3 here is CASSQRTRGQETQYF. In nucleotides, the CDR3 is TGTGCCAGCAGCCAAAGGACTAGAGGGCAAGAGACCCAGTACTTC.

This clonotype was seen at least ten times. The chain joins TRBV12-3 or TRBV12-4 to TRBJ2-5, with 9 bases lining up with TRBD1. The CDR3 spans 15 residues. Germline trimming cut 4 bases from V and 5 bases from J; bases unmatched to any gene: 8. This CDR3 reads CASSWGTGTTETQYF. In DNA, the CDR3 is TGTGCCAGCAGTTGGGGGACAGGGACTACGGAGACCCAGTACTTC.

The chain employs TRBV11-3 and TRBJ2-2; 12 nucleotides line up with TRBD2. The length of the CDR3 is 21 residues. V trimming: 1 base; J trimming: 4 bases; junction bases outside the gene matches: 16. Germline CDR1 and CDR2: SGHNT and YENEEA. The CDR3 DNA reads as TGTGCCAGCAGCTTAGGATGGTTAGAGGATGGGACTAGCGGGTCCACCGGGGAGCTGTTTTTT. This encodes CASSLGWLEDGTSGSTGELFF.